This T cell receptor beta chain emerged from a study of T cell changes during pregnancy in multiple sclerosis. TCRdb keeps only in-frame clones here, not all; method: immunoSEQ multiplex PCR. Counted here are about 68,000 clones, around nine tenths occurring once; the ten biggest clones make up more than 1.4%. The CDR3 runs 15 residues. V lost 2 bases to trimming and J lost 5 bases, with 16 bases between them. CDR1 and CDR2 (germline): SGHTA, FQGNSA. The clonotype originates from a female donor with multiple sclerosis, enrolled in a pregnancy study. The sequencing used peripheral blood, collected in the third trimester of pregnancy. This sequence joins TRBV7-2 and TRBJ2-7; the D gene is possibly TRBD2 (5 bases). The CDR3 is CASSLYTGLENEQYF. The DNA for the CDR3 is TGTGCCAGCAGCTTATATACGGGGTTGGAAAACGAGCAGTACTTC. Together with reference TRBV7-2 and TRBJ2-7, the CDR3 gives the full variable domain: GAGVSQSPSNKVTEKGKDVELRCDPISGHTALYWYRQSLGQGLEFLIYFQGNSAPDKSGLPSDRFSAERTGGSVSTLTIQRTQQEDSAVYLCASSLYTGLENEQYFGPGTRLTVT.